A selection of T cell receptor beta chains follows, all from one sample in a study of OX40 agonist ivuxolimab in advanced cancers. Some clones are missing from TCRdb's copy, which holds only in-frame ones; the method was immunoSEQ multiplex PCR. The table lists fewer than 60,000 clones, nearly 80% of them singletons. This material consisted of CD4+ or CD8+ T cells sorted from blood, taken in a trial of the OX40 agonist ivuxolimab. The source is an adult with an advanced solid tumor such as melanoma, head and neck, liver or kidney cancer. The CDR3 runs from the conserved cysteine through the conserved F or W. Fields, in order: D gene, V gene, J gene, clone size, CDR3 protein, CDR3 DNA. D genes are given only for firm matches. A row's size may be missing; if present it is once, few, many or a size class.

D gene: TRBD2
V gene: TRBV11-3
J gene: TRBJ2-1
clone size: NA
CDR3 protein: CASSSGTSGSHEQFF
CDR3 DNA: TGTGCCAGCAGCTCCGGGACTAGCGGGAGCCATGAGCAGTTCTTC

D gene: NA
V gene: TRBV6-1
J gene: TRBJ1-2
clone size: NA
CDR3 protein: CASLGTANYGYTF
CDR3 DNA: TGTGCCAGCCTGGGAACAGCTAACTATGGCTACACCTTC

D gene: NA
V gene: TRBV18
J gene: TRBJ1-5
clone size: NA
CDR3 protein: CASSPYEGNQPQHF
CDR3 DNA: TGTGCCAGCTCACCCTACGAGGGCAATCAGCCCCAGCATTTT

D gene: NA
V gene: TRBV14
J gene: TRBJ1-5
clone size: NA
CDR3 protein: CASSHRGNNQPQHF
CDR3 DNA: TGTGCCAGCAGCCACCGCGGGAACAATCAGCCCCAGCATTTT

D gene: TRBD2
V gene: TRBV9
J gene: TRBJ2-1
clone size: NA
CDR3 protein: CASGGLAGGNEQFF
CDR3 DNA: TGTGCCAGTGGGGGACTAGCGGGAGGAAATGAGCAGTTCTTC

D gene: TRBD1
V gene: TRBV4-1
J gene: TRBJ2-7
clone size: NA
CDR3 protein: CASSQSGTAFSSYEQYF
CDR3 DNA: TGCGCCAGCAGCCAGTCCGGGACAGCGTTTAGCTCCTACGAGCAGTACTTC

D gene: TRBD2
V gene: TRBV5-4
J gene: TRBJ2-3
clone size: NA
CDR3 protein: CASSLGLAGGIHTQYF
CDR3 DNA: TGTGCCAGCAGCTTGGGCTTAGCGGGAGGTATTCATACGCAGTATTTT

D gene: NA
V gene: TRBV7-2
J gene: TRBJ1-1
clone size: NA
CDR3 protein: CASSPQINTEAFF
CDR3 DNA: TGTGCCAGCAGCCCGCAAATCAACACTGAAGCTTTCTTT

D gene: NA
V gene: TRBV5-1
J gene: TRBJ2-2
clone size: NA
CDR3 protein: CASSKTGYDTGELFF
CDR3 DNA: TGCGCCAGCAGTAAGACAGGTTACGACACCGGGGAGCTGTTTTTT

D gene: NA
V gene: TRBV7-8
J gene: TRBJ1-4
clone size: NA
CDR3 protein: CASSLSQPEKLFF
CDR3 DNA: TGTGCCAGCAGCTTATCCCAGCCAGAAAAACTGTTTTTT

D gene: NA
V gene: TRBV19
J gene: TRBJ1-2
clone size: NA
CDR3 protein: CASRRSLNYGYTF
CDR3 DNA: TGTGCCAGCCGCAGGAGCTTAAACTATGGCTACACCTTC

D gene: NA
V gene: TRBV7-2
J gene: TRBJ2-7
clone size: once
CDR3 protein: CASSLAGGISYEQYF
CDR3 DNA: TGTGCCAGCAGCTTAGCTGGAGGGATCTCCTACGAGCAGTACTTC

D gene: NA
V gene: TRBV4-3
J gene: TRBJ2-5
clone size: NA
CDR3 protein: CASSQMTGRETQYF
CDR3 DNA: TGCGCCAGCAGCCAAATGACGGGCCGGGAGACCCAGTACTTC

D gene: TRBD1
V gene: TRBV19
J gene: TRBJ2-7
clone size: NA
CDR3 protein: CASSRQGGKSSYEQYF
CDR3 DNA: TGTGCCAGTAGTAGACAGGGTGGAAAGAGCTCCTACGAGCAGTACTTC

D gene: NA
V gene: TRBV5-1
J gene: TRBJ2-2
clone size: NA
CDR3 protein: CASSEDWDTGELFF
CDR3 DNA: TGCGCCAGCAGCGAGGACTGGGACACCGGGGAGCTGTTTTTT

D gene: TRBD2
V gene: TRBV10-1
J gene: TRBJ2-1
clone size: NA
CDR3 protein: CASSALAGGQWNEQFF
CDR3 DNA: TGCGCCAGCAGTGCTCTAGCGGGAGGGCAATGGAATGAGCAGTTCTTC

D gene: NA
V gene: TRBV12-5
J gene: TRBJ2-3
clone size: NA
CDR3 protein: CASGQGDFSTDTQYF
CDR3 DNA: TGTGCTAGTGGTCAGGGGGACTTTAGCACAGATACGCAGTATTTT

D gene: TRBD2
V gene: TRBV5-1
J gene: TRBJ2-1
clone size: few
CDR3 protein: CASSLASGSYNEQFF
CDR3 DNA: TGCGCCAGCAGCTTGGCTAGCGGATCCTACAATGAGCAGTTCTTC

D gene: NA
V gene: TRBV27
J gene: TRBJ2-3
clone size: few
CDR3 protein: CASSFMREGGTDTQYF
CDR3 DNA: TGTGCCAGCAGTTTTATGAGGGAAGGCGGCACAGATACGCAGTATTTT

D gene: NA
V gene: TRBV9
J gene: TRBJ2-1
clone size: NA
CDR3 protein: CASSVEWEVHNEQFF
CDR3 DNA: TGTGCCAGCAGCGTAGAGTGGGAGGTCCACAATGAGCAGTTCTTC

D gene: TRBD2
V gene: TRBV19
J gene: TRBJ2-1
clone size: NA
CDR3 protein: CASFPTSGSNNEQFF
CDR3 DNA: TGTGCCAGCTTCCCGACTAGCGGGAGCAACAATGAGCAGTTCTTC

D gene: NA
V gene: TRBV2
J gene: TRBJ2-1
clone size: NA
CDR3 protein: CASSAGVGEQFF
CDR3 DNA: TGTGCCAGCAGTGCGGGAGTGGGTGAGCAGTTCTTC